This record concerns one T cell receptor beta chain sequence. The sample belongs to a study of PD-L1 blockade in urothelial cancer. Study details: Males with bladder-origin urothelial cancer constituted about nine tenths of the roughly 29 patients.

As to time point: pretreatment peripheral blood. TCRdb keeps only in-frame clones here, not all; method: immunoSEQ multiplex PCR. This sample yields 130,000 or so clones, of which approximately 84% are seen a single time; 3.2% belongs to the top ten. V gave up 11 bases and J gave up 5 bases; unmatched junction bases: 9. The CDR3 is 14 residues long. The germline gives CDR1 MNHNY, CDR2 SVGAGI (reference sequence). The sequence came from a man over 45 with urothelial cancer. This chain joins TRBV6-6 and TRBJ1-5; TRBD1 matches 10 bases. Sequenced material: PBMCs, taken around atezolizumab (anti-PD-L1) treatment. CDR3 amino acids: CACCPGQGHQPQHF. The CDR3 nucleotides are TGTGCCTGTTGTCCGGGACAGGGGCATCAGCCCCAGCATTTT.